The T cell receptor (beta chain) described here comes from a study of blood T cell repertoires in COVID-19. Across the whole study: Material from acute and convalescent COVID-19 was sourced from the United States, Italy and Spain. Sources were T cells, B-cell-depleted T cells, or PBMCs; the material itself was cDNA or gDNA.

The CDR3 has 14 residues. Per the germline V gene, CDR1 is MDHEN and CDR2 is SYDVKM. V was clipped by 6 bases and J by 12 bases, with 23 bases between them. Original handling: Reference gene primers were amplified, and this amplification served to estimate nucleated cell counts. Libraries were prepared by immunoSEQ multiplex PCR; TCRdb keeps only in-frame clonotypes and omits some of them. V, J and clone size are those of that table, while D and trimming were read from the DNA. Of over 9,000 clones in the sample, about 86% were seen once. This receptor was identified in a man aged 55 to 69 with acute or convalescent COVID-19. The V call is TRBV28, the J call TRBJ1-2; maybe TRBD1 (5 bases). The sample comprised peripheral blood. The DNA for the CDR3 is TGTGCCAGCAGCCCCCCTCCCGTTCCAGGGAGGGACACCTTC. Residues: CASSPPPVPGRDTF.